The present TCR beta chain was sequenced within a study of post-analysis software for immune sequencing data. Note on this clonotype: The antigen is undetermined.

Overall study findings and caveats: TRBV segments more frequent in patients than in controls numbered several and included TRBV5-6, TRBV5-1 and TRBV20-1.

The CDR3 has 15 residues. Trimming shortened V by 0 bases and J by 0 bases, and 8 bases separated the two germline ends. Germline CDR1 is ENHRY and CDR2 is SYGVKD. Unique-molecular-identifier-tagged TCR beta cDNA libraries were used. TCRdb reanalysed the PCR reads using MiXCR and keeps one entry per CDR3 protein. The sample has 450,000 or so distinct CDR3 sequences, around 40% seen once. The sequenced material came from blood. The chain employs TRBV10-3 and TRBJ1-2; no reliable D call. The origin of this receptor is a girl between 5 and 17 years old with multiple sclerosis. The CDR3 is CAISESGASNYGYTF. CDR3 nucleotide sequence: TGTGCCATCAGTGAGTCGGGAGCGTCTAACTATGGCTACACCTTC.